The clone carrying this T cell receptor beta chain has at least ten counts. Its antigen is unidentified. The entry originates in a study of beta chain features in type 1 diabetes. Germline V CDR1 and CDR2: SGDLS, YYNGEE. The CDR3 extends over 13 amino acids. The V end was cut by 3 bases, the J end by 2 bases, with 7 bases between. Overall study findings and caveats: Significant though moderate, a shortening of TCRB CDR3s appeared in all four CD4+ subsets of Type 1 diabetes patients. Since sequencing was performed on cDNA, cells with high TCR expression could be over-represented.

Every isolated RNA sample was fully reverse transcribed, so sequencing captured expressed TCRB transcripts. Here immunoSEQ multiplex PCR was the method, and the copy in TCRdb shows in-frame clones only, minus some. The sample includes roughly 140,000 clones, 11% of them seen just once. The chain uses TRBV9 and TRBJ2-3; D call uncertain. The sequencing input was central memory CD4+ T cells from blood. The TCR sequence derives from a man aged 18 to 35 in good health. The CDR3 nucleotides are TGTGCCAGCAGCGCCTTAAACACAGATACGCAGTATTTT. This codes for CASSALNTDTQYF.